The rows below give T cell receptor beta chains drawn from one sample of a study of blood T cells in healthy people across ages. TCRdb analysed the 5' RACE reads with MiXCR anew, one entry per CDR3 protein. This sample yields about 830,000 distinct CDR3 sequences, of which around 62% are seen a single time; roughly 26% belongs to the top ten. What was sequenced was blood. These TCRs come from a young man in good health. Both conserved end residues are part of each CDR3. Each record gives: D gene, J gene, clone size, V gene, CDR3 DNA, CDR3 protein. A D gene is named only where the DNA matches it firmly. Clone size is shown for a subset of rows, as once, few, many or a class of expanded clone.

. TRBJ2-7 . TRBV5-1 TGCGCCAGCAGCCCATACGCCATGGCAGGCTACGAGCAGTACTTC CASSPYAMAGYEQYF
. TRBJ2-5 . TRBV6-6 TGTGCCAGCAGTACGGACTCGGCGGGGACCCAGTACTTC CASSTDSAGTQYF
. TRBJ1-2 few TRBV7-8 TGTGCCAGCAGCTACGACTACACTGGTACTAACTATGGCTACACCTTC CASSYDYTGTNYGYTF
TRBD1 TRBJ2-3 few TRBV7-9 TGTGCCAGCAGCTTACGGACAGGGGACACAGATACGCAGTATTTT CASSLRTGDTDTQYF
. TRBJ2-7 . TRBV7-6 TGTGCCAGCAGCCCCGCGGAAGGGGCCTACGAGCAGTACTTC CASSPAEGAYEQYF
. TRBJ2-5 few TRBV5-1 TGCGCCAGCAGCTCCACAGGGTTCCAAGAGACCCAGTACTTC CASSSTGFQETQYF
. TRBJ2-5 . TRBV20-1 TGCAGTGCTAGAGCCCAGACCCAGTACTTC CSARAQTQYF
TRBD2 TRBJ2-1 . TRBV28 TGTGCCAGCAGTCCCCCCGGGACTAGCTCCTACAATGAGCAGTTCTTC CASSPPGTSSYNEQFF
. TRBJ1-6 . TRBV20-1 TGCAGTGCTTACGACAGTGGGGAATATAATTCACCCCTCCACTTT CSAYDSGEYNSPLHF
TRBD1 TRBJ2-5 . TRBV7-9 TGTGCCAGCAGCCCCCGACAGGGACCCCAAGAGACCCAGTACTTC CASSPRQGPQETQYF
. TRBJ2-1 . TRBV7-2 TGTGCCAGCAGCTTAGGGGCGGGGGCCTACAGTGAGCAGTTCTTC CASSLGAGAYSEQFF
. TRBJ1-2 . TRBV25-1 TGTGCCAGCAGTGAATGGGACTCTTCATTCCTTAGCTATGGCTACACCTTC CASSEWDSSFLSYGYTF
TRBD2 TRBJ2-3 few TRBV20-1 TGCAGTGCTTGGACTAGCGGGGGGGCCACAACTGGCACAGATACGCAGTATTTT CSAWTSGGATTGTDTQYF
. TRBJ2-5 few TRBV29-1 TGCAGCGTTGAACGGCAGCCCCAAGAGACCCAGTACTTC CSVERQPQETQYF
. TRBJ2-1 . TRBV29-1 TGCAGCGTTCCTCTAGGTCCCCGGATCTCCTACAATGAGCAGTTCTTC CSVPLGPRISYNEQFF
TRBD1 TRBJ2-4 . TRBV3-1 TGTGCCAGCAGCCAAAGGTTTGGGACAGACCTAGCCAAAAACATTCAGTACTTC CASSQRFGTDLAKNIQYF
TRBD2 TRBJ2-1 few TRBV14 TGTGCCAGCAGCCAAGTGAATCGGGTCGGTCTAGCGGGGGGAGATGAGCAGTTCTTC CASSQVNRVGLAGGDEQFF
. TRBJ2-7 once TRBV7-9 TGTGCCAGCAGCATAGGAATATACGAGCAGTACTTC CASSIGIYEQYF
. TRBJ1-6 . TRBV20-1 TGCAGTGCTAGAGAATCGCCAGCTTATAATTCACCCCTCCACTTT CSARESPAYNSPLHF
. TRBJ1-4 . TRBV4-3 TGCGCCAGCAGCCAAGACAGGGTTGTTGATGAAAAACTGTTTTTT CASSQDRVVDEKLFF
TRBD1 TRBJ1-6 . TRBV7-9 TGTGCCAGCAGCGAATCAACAGGGGGCACCCTCCACTTT CASSESTGGTLHF
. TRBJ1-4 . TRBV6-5 TGTGCCAGGTCCTATGAAAAACTGTTTTTT CARSYEKLFF
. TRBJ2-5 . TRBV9 TGTGCCAGCAGCGTCCGGCCCGGGCCTAACCCGGAGACCCAGTACTTC CASSVRPGPNPETQYF
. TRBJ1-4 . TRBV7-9 TGTGCCAGCAGCCCCTCCTCCTCAACTAATGAAAAACTGTTTTTT CASSPSSSTNEKLFF
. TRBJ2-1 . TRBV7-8 TGTGCCAGCAGCTTAGGATCGGGGTCCCCCTACAATGAGCAGTTCTTC CASSLGSGSPYNEQFF
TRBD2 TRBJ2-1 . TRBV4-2 TGTGCCAGCAGCCAAGACCTAATTACTAGCGGGACCTACAATGAGCAGTTCTTC CASSQDLITSGTYNEQFF
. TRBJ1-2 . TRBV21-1 TGTGCCAGCAGCACTTACGGGACAGGGTACCGGGATGGCTACACCTTC CASSTYGTGYRDGYTF
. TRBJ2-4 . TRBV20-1 TGCAGTGCCGAGGGTCGAGGACCCAAAAACATTCAGTACTTC CSAEGRGPKNIQYF
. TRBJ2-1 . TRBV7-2 TGTGCCAGCAGTCTGGGGGAGGTTCACTACAATGAGCAGTTCTTC CASSLGEVHYNEQFF
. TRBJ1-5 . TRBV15 TGTGCCACCAGCAGAGATTATGGCAATCAGCCCCAGCATTTT CATSRDYGNQPQHF
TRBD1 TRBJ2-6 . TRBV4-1 TGCGCCAGCAGCCCTCGGGACAGGGTATACTCTGGGGCCAACGTCCTGACTTTC CASSPRDRVYSGANVLTF
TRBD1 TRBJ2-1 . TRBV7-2 TGTGCCAGCAGCCCCGACGCAGGGGGCACTGAGCAGTTCTTC CASSPDAGGTEQFF
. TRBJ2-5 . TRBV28 TGTGCCAGCAGTTCCGGGAGAACAGGGGTGCAAGAGACCCAGTACTTC CASSSGRTGVQETQYF
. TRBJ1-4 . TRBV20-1 TGCAGTGCTAGATTCGGACCCCCGGGCGAAAAACTGTTTTTT CSARFGPPGEKLFF
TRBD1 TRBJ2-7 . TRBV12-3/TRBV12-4 TGTGCCAGCAGTTCTTTCCCGGGACAGGGCTACGAGCAGTACTTC CASSSFPGQGYEQYF
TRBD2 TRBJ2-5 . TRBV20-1 TGCAGTGCTAAGGGACTAGCGGGGGAGACCCAGTACTTC CSAKGLAGETQYF
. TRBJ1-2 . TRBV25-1 TGTGCCAGCAGGATCCGGGGGGCCTACTATGGCTACACCTTC CASRIRGAYYGYTF
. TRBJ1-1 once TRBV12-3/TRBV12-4 TGTGCCAGCAGTTCCTACACGAACACTGAAGCTTTCTTT CASSSYTNTEAFF
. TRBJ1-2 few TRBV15 TGTGCCACCAGCAGAGGCAGGGATGGCTACACCTTC CATSRGRDGYTF
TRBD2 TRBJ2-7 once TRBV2 TGTGCCAGCAGTGACTGGGAGGGGTATACGGCGGGCGAGCAGTACTTC CASSDWEGYTAGEQYF
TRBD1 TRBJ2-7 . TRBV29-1 TGCAACGTGGGACAGTCTTCCGAGCAGTACTTC CNVGQSSEQYF
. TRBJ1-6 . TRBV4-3 TGCGCCAGCAGCCTAATCGGGGGACCCAGGAGCTCCTATAATTCACCCCTCCACTTT CASSLIGGPRSSYNSPLHF
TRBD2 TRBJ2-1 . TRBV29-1 TGCGGCGTTGAAGAAACTAGCGGGGCTAGCTCCTACAATGAGCAGTTCTTC CGVEETSGASSYNEQFF
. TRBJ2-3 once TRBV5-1 TGCACCAGCAGCTCCCTCTCACAGGATAGCACAGATACGCAGTATTTT CTSSSLSQDSTDTQYF
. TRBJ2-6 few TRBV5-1 TGCGCCAGCAGCTTGGACTACTCTGGGGCCAACGTCCTGACTTTC CASSLDYSGANVLTF